The next 27 T cell receptor beta chains were all read from a single sample in a study of blood T cells in healthy people across ages (dated by TCRdb to between 2014 and 2017). Receptors were amplified or captured by 5' RACE. Sequencing took place on an Illumina HiSeq 2500. The second PCR ran for roughly 7 to 12 cycles and used a J-beta primer mix along with a sample-barcoded 5' primer. TCRdb trimmed the raw reads at Q25, called clones with MiXCR and kept productive beta chains. Under each unique CDR3 protein, matching rows form one entry showing the most common genes and DNA. The sample table lists about 1,600,000 distinct CDR3 sequences, approximately 40% of them with a count of one. The ten largest clones add up to roughly 7.7% of the sample. Sequenced sample: blood. The receptors come from a woman under 30 in good health.

This clonotype was picked up a small number of times. V usage is TRBV11-1 and J usage is TRBJ2-1, with D unresolved. The length of the CDR3 is 14 residues. V was pared by 5 bases and J by 0 bases, with 8 bases between. Per germline, CDR1 SGHAT and CDR2 FQDESV (reference sequence). The CDR3 loop reads CASSVRNSYNEQFF. In DNA, the CDR3 is TGTGCCAGCAGCGTGCGCAACTCCTACAATGAGCAGTTCTTC.

Only a few counts were recorded for this clonotype. The V and J genes are TRBV6-2 or TRBV6-3 and TRBJ2-1, with 12 bases matching TRBD2. J was trimmed by 1 base and V by 7 bases; bases with no gene match: 11. This CDR3 has 18 amino acids. The germline V gene encodes CDR1 MNHEY and CDR2 SVGEGT. This chain's CDR3 is CASNLRGTSGFSYNEQFF. The CDR3 DNA reads TGTGCCAGCAACCTACGGGGGACTAGCGGGTTTTCCTACAATGAGCAGTTCTTC.

This clonotype was detected only a few times. This sequence joins TRBV7-2 and TRBJ1-2; possible D gene TRBD1, 6 bases. This CDR3 has 14 amino acids. Per germline, CDR1 SGHTA and CDR2 FQGNSA. V was clipped by 5 bases and J by 5 bases, with 15 bases between them. In DNA form, the CDR3 reads TGTGCCAGCAGCGAGGGCCAAGGACAGTATGGCTACACCTTC. It is translated as CASSEGQGQYGYTF.

This chain connects TRBV21-1 to TRBJ1-2; TRBD1, the D gene given by the table, was not confirmed from the DNA. TRBV21-1 constitutes a pseudogene. This CDR3 has 13 residues. CDR3 coding DNA: TGTGCCAGCAGCAAGCACCGGGAGTATGGCTACACCTTC. Protein product: CASSKHREYGYTF.

In this sample, this clonotype turned up a few times. This chain uses TRBV10-3 with TRBJ2-1, with 9 positions matching TRBD2. J was trimmed by 7 bases and V by 1 base; bases with no gene match: 5. CDR1 and CDR2 (germline): ENHRY, SYGVKD. This CDR3 has 15 residues. The CDR3 coding sequence is TGTGCCATCAGTGAGTTTAGCGGGAGCGGGAATGAGCAGTTCTTC. Its translation is CAISEFSGSGNEQFF.

J is TRBJ2-5 and V is TRBV2, with D maybe TRBD1 (6 bases). The CDR3 contains 14 residues. Germline V CDR1 and CDR2: SNHLY, FYNNEI. The ends were cut back, 4 bases at V and 1 base at J, with 10 bases in the middle. CDR3 sequence reads: CASSGQAFQETQYF. In DNA form, the CDR3 reads TGTGCCAGCAGTGGACAGGCCTTCCAAGAGACCCAGTACTTC.

In this sample, this clonotype turned up a few times. The V gene is TRBV7-2, the J gene TRBJ2-3; D may be TRBD1 (5 bases). CDR3 length: 13 residues. Germline CDR1 reads SGHTA; CDR2 reads FQGNSA. Between the trimmed V and J ends, which lost 5 bases and 10 bases, there was a span of 16 bases. CDR3 nucleotide sequence: TGTGCCAGCAGCCTCCTGACAGCCAAGTCGCAGTATTTT. Protein product: CASSLLTAKSQYF.

The rearrangement uses TRBV5-1 and TRBJ1-1; 7 positions match TRBD1. Germline V gene sequence: CDR1 SGHRS, CDR2 YFSETQ. The junction had 10 bases not matched to a gene; V was cut back by 8 bases and J by 3 bases. CDR3 length: 14 residues. The CDR3 region is CASSSTGEYTEAFF. The CDR3, as DNA: TGCGCCAGTTCCTCAACAGGGGAGTACACTGAAGCTTTCTTT.

This clonotype was found a few times. V gene TRBV25-1 combines with J gene TRBJ2-7; D is undetermined. V dropped 3 bases and J dropped 4 bases, with 13 bases sitting between them. CDR1 and CDR2 from the germline V gene are MGHDK and SYGVNS. CDR3 length: 14 amino acids. Here the CDR3 reads CASSDWDSEYEQYF. The CDR3 nucleotides read TGTGCCAGCAGTGACTGGGATTCAGAGTACGAGCAGTACTTC.

The V gene is TRBV4-1, the J gene TRBJ2-1; TRBD1 matches at 7 bases. This CDR3 has 16 amino acids. Per the germline V gene, CDR1 is MGHRA and CDR2 is YSYEKL. J lost 0 bases, V lost 4 bases, and 6 bases had no gene match. CDR3 DNA: TGCGCCAGCAGCCCTGACCGGGACAGCTCCTACAATGAGCAGTTCTTC. Residues: CASSPDRDSSYNEQFF.

This clonotype was seen a handful of times. This CDR3 is CASSQHSGGASEKLFF. CDR3 in DNA: TGCGCCAGCAGCCAACACTCAGGGGGCGCGAGTGAAAAACTGTTTTTT. The chain uses TRBV5-1 and TRBJ1-4; 8 positions match TRBD1. CDR3 length: 16 residues. V dropped 4 bases and J dropped 7; count of bases not matched to a gene: 12. Germline loops: CDR1 SGHRS, CDR2 YFSETQ.

This chain connects TRBV6-1 to TRBJ1-5, with D tentatively TRBD1 (5 bases). This CDR3 comprises 17 residues. The germline V and J ends were trimmed by 10 bases and 0 bases, with 22 bases remaining between them. Germline CDR1 and CDR2: MNHNS and SASEGT. CDR3 DNA: TGTGCCATAAACCGACAGTCGAGAACCTATAGCAATCAGCCCCAGCATTTT. It is translated as CAINRQSRTYSNQPQHF.

This clonotype has a handful of counts. The chain employs TRBV4-1 and TRBJ1-2; no definite D call. Germline V CDR1 and CDR2: MGHRA, YSYEKL. Trimming cost V 1 base and J 4 bases, with 13 bases left between them. CDR3 length: 15 amino acids. CDR3 bases: TGCGCCAGCAGCCAAGTTGTGGGGTCGATCTATGGCTACACCTTC. This translates into CASSQVVGSIYGYTF.

This clonotype was detected only a few times. The chain links TRBV20-1 to TRBJ2-2; TRBD2 aligns across 7 bases. The CDR3 contains 14 residues. Germline V gene data show CDR1 as DFQATT and CDR2 as SNEGSKA (reference sequence). With V trimmed by 0 bases and J by 5 bases, 3 bases remained unmatched. The CDR3: CSARDGRTTGELFF. The CDR3 DNA is TGCAGTGCTAGAGACGGGAGGACGACCGGGGAGCTGTTTTTT.

The chain recombines TRBV20-1 with TRBJ2-1; D perhaps matches TRBD1 (6 bases). V was pared by 4 bases and J by 4 bases, with 11 bases between. Germline CDR1 reads DFQATT; CDR2 reads SNEGSKA (reference sequence). The CDR3 extends over 13 amino acids. This CDR3 reads CSAKDSQYNEQFF. For the CDR3, the DNA is TGCAGTGCTAAGGACAGTCAGTACAATGAGCAGTTCTTC.

Comments on this clonotype: The germline gene is not matched at one end of the junction; a read error may be the cause. This chain uses TRBV20-1 with TRBJ2-7; a weak D match, TRBD2 (6 bases). Germline V gene sequence: CDR1 DFQATT, CDR2 SNEGSKA (reference sequence). The CDR3 covers 14 residues. DNA for the CDR3: TGCAGTGCTAGAGATAGGGACTCCTCCCACGAGCAGTACTTC. Its protein is CSARDRDSSHEQYF.

This clonotype was seen once. The chain links TRBV2 to TRBJ2-2; possible D gene TRBD2, 5 bases. Per the germline V gene, CDR1 is SNHLY and CDR2 is FYNNEI. This CDR3 has 13 residues. Trimming took 6 bases from V and 6 from J, leaving 11 bases between them. The CDR3 loop reads CASRGNGAGELFF. CDR3 bases: TGTGCCAGCAGGGGAAACGGGGCCGGGGAGCTGTTTTTT.

A few counts support this clonotype. This chain joins TRBV29-1 and TRBJ1-4; 9 positions match TRBD1. The CDR3 has 15 residues. Germline CDR1 SQVTM, CDR2 ANQGSEA. CDR3 residues: CTALGTGSLGEKLFF. DNA of the CDR3: TGCACCGCCCTTGGGACAGGGTCCCTGGGGGAAAAACTGTTTTTT.

This clonotype was counted a single time. V and J are TRBV6-2 or TRBV6-3 and TRBJ2-1; 9 bases fit TRBD1. CDR3 length: 14 amino acids. Losses at the gene ends were 5 bases for V and 9 bases for J; bases not matched to a gene: 8. Germline CDR1 reads MNHEY; CDR2 reads SVGEGT. The CDR3 region is CASSDRQGVGEQFF. The CDR3 DNA sequence: TGTGCCAGCAGTGACAGACAGGGGGTAGGTGAGCAGTTCTTC.

A few counts support this clonotype. The chain recombines TRBV7-2 with TRBJ2-3, with TRBD2 matching over 9 bases. V was clipped by 5 bases and J by 2 bases; unmatched bases: 5. CDR3 length: 15 residues. CDR1 and CDR2 from the germline V gene are SGHTA and FQGNSA. The chain's CDR3 is CASSRWTSATDTQYF. For the CDR3, the DNA is TGTGCCAGCAGCCGATGGACTAGCGCCACAGATACGCAGTATTTT.

This chain uses TRBV7-9 with TRBJ1-2; 7 positions agree with TRBD1. V shed 5 bases, J shed 4 bases, and the junction held 10 bases outside the gene matches. This CDR3 is 15 amino acids long. Germline V lookup: CDR1 SEHNR, CDR2 FQNEAQ (reference sequence). The CDR3 is CASSLTGVVGYGYTF. In DNA, the CDR3 is TGTGCCAGCAGCCTCACAGGGGTTGTCGGCTATGGCTACACCTTC.

This clonotype was detected a few times. The chain uses TRBV4-1 and TRBJ2-3, with 10 bases identical to TRBD2. This CDR3 is 15 amino acids long. Germline V gene lookup returns CDR1 MGHRA and CDR2 YSYEKL. With V trimmed by 4 bases and J by 5 bases, 6 bases remained unmatched. Written as DNA, the CDR3 is TGCGCCAGCAGCCCCCTTAGCGGGAGGAAAGATACGCAGTATTTT. Amino acid sequence: CASSPLSGRKDTQYF.

This chain uses TRBV27 with TRBJ1-1, with D possibly matching TRBD1 (5 bases). Germline V gene lookup returns CDR1 MNHEY and CDR2 SMNVEV (reference sequence). This CDR3 has 15 residues. The V and J ends lost 3 bases and 4 bases respectively, with 15 bases between them. In DNA, the CDR3 is TGTGCCAGCAGTTTTTGGGGCTCCGAAGCCACTGAAGCTTTCTTT. This translates into CASSFWGSEATEAFF.

The chain carries TRBV10-3 and TRBJ2-4; D perhaps matches TRBD2 (7 bases). The CDR3 sequence is 16 residues long. Germline V gives CDR1 ENHRY, CDR2 SYGVKD. Trimming stripped 3 bases from V and 0 bases from J, with 12 bases between. The DNA of the CDR3 is TGTGCCATCAGTGATGGGGGGGCGGGAGCCAAAAACATTCAGTACTTC. Its translation: CAISDGGAGAKNIQYF.

The chain is built from TRBV12-3 or TRBV12-4 and TRBJ1-2; a weak D match, TRBD1 (5 bases). The ends were cut back, 3 bases at V and 5 bases at J, with 10 bases in the middle. This CDR3 contains 13 residues. The CDR3 DNA follows: TGTGCCAGCAGTTTGAGGGACGAATATGGCTACACCTTC. Translation: CASSLRDEYGYTF.

The chain combines TRBV6-5 with TRBJ2-7; unclear D gene. Germline V CDR1 and CDR2: MNHEY, SVGAGI. This CDR3 spans 12 amino acids. Deletions cut 8 bases from V and 2 bases from J, with 10 bases between. CDR3 coding DNA: TGTGCCAGCTTCCGGGTGCCCTACGAGCAGTACTTC. Protein product: CASFRVPYEQYF.

J is TRBJ2-2 and V is TRBV2; possible D gene TRBD2, 6 bases. The germline gives CDR1 SNHLY, CDR2 FYNNEI. Trimming left V 1 base short and J 7 bases short, with 13 bases between. The CDR3 is 15 residues long. The chain's CDR3 is CASSEVGGDGGELFF. DNA for the CDR3: TGTGCCAGCAGTGAAGTGGGCGGGGACGGCGGGGAGCTGTTTTTT.